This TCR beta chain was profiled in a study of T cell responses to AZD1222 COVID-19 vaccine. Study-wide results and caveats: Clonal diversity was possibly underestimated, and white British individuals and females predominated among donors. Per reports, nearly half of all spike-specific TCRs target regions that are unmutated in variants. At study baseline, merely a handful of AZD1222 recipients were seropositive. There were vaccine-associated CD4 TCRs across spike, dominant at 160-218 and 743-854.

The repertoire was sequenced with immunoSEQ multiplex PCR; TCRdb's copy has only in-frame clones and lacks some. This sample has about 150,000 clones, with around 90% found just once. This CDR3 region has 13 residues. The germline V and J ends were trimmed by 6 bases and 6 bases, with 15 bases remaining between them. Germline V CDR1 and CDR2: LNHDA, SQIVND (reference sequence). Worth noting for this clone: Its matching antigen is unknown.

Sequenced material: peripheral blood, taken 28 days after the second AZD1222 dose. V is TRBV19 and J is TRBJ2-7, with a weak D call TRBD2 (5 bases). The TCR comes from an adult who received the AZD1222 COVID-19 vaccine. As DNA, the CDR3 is TGTGCCAGTAGCTATAGGTCCGCGGGCGAGCAGTACTTC. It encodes CASSYRSAGEQYF.